Following are 19 T cell receptor beta chains from one sample sequenced in a study of T cells after somatic rescue of genetic block. Only in-frame clones appear in the TCRdb table, and some are missing; sequencing was by immunoSEQ multiplex PCR. In the table there are 85,000 to 90,000 clones, around 89% of which are singletons. Sequenced material: peripheral blood mononuclear cells (PBMCs). Receptors were obtained from a woman under 30.

This chain uses TRBV19 with TRBJ2-2; 15 bases agree with TRBD2. The V gene end was trimmed by 6 bases and the J gene end by 5 bases; junction bases not matched to a gene: 4. The length of the CDR3 is 16 residues. The V gene's germline CDR1 is LNHDA and CDR2 SQIVND (reference sequence). CDR3 amino acids: CASRRTSGRVTGELFF. In DNA, the CDR3 is TGTGCCAGTAGGAGGACTAGCGGGAGGGTTACCGGGGAGCTGTTTTTT.

The rearrangement uses TRBV5-4 and TRBJ2-3; TRBD1 matches 10 bases. CDR1 is SGHNT and CDR2 is YYREEE in the germline V gene (reference sequence). There are 15 residues in the CDR3. Trimming at V came to 4 bases and at J to 4 bases, leaving 6 bases not matched to a gene. CDR3: CASSTPGTGADTQYF. The CDR3 region has the DNA TGTGCCAGCAGCACCCCCGGGACAGGGGCAGATACGCAGTATTTT.

This rearrangement joins TRBV27 to TRBJ2-7; 8 bases match TRBD1. In germline, CDR1 is MNHEY, CDR2 SMNVEV (reference sequence). The ends lost 4 bases at V and 6 bases at J; junction bases unmatched: 5. The CDR3 spans 13 residues. The CDR3 DNA sequence: TGTGCCAGCAGTTCCCCGACAGGGGCCGAGCAGTACTTC. Encoded protein: CASSSPTGAEQYF.

The chain carries TRBV11-3 and TRBJ2-2, with 8 bases lining up with TRBD2. J lost 6 bases, V lost 5 bases, and 11 bases had no gene match. This CDR3 contains 16 residues. CDR1 SGHNT and CDR2 YENEEA come from the germline V gene. The CDR3 nucleotides read TGTGCCAGCAGCGAGGGAACTAGCGGAATGGCCGGGGAGCTGTTTTTT. Its protein is CASSEGTSGMAGELFF.

The chain combines TRBV29-1 with TRBJ2-5; 10 nucleotides align to TRBD1. The CDR3 contains 17 residues. V trimming: 5 bases; J trimming: 2 bases; junction bases outside the gene matches: 14. CDR1 SQVTM and CDR2 ANQGSEA come from the germline V gene. The CDR3 protein is CSVQNWDRGRLQETQYF. The CDR3 DNA is TGCAGCGTTCAGAATTGGGACAGGGGACGCCTTCAAGAGACCCAGTACTTC.

The chain links TRBV5-1 to TRBJ2-7; TRBD1 or TRBD2 may be the D gene (5 bases each). The CDR3 extends over 15 amino acids. Germline-derived CDR1 and CDR2 are SGHRS and YFSETQ. The V end lost 7 bases, the J end lost 0 bases, and 17 bases lay between the germline ends. CDR3 DNA sequence: TGCGCCAGCTCCACCCAGGGACCGAGCTCCTACGAGCAGTACTTC. It is translated as CASSTQGPSSYEQYF.

DNA of the CDR3: TGTGCCAGCAGTGAAGGGGACAGTCGGGCCAATGAAAAACTGTTTTTT. This encodes CASSEGDSRANEKLFF. J is TRBJ1-4 and V is TRBV6-1, with 7 bases lining up with TRBD1. V gave up 1 base and J gave up 5 bases; unmatched junction bases: 7. The V gene's germline CDR1 is MNHNS and CDR2 SASEGT. The CDR3 consists of 16 residues.

The chain employs TRBV2 and TRBJ1-3; the D is unclear. Germline V gene lookup returns CDR1 SNHLY and CDR2 FYNNEI. V was cut by 2 bases and J by 0 bases, with 11 bases left in between. The CDR3 loop spans 16 amino acids. The DNA for the CDR3 is TGTGCCAGCAGTGAACTCCGGGTCACCTCTGGAAACACCATATATTTT. Translation gives CASSELRVTSGNTIYF. The whole variable domain, filled in from reference TRBV2 and TRBJ1-3, reads EPEVTQTPSHQVTQMGQEVILRCVPISNHLYFYWYRQILGQKVEFLVSFYNNEISEKSEIFDDQFSVERPDGSNFTLKIRSTKLEDSAMYFCASSELRVTSGNTIYFGEGSWLTVV.

The rearrangement uses TRBV29-1 and TRBJ1-1, with unresolved D. This CDR3 region has 11 residues. V was pared by 3 bases and J by 3 bases, with 5 bases between. In germline, CDR1 is SQVTM, CDR2 ANQGSEA. The CDR3 nucleotides read TGCAGCGTTGACAGCTACACTGAAGCTTTCTTT. It yields the protein CSVDSYTEAFF. Looking up the rest from reference TRBV29-1 and TRBJ1-1 gives the full variable domain: SAVISQKPSRDICQRGTSLTIQCQVDSQVTMMFWYRQQPGQSLTLIATANQGSEATYESGFVIDKFPISRPNLTFSTLTVSNMSPEDSSIYLCSVDSYTEAFFGQGTRLTVV.

This clone was counted a single time. The chain employs TRBV7-8 and TRBJ1-2, with a tentative D call TRBD1 (6 bases). The CDR3 runs to 16 residues. In germline, CDR1 is SGHVS, CDR2 FQNEAQ. Trimming cost V 1 base and J 4 bases, with 16 bases left between them. CDR3 nucleotide sequence: TGTGCCAGCAGCTTAGGGGTTGCGGGGGGCCCCTATGGCTACACCTTC. Protein sequence: CASSLGVAGGPYGYTF. Using reference TRBV7-8 and TRBJ1-2 for the parts outside the CDR3, the full variable domain is GAGVSQSPRYKVAKRGQDVALRCDPISGHVSLFWYQQALGQGPEFLTYFQNEAQLDKSGLPSDRFFAERPEGSVSTLKIQRTQQEDSAVYLCASSLGVAGGPYGYTFGSGTRLTVV.

The V call is TRBV5-3, the J call TRBJ2-7, with D tentatively TRBD2 (5 bases). Being an ORF, TRBV5-3 has a function that is uncertain. CDR3 length: 14 amino acids. V dropped 0 bases and J dropped 5 bases, with 12 bases sitting between them. The CDR3 loop reads CARSLVGSVNEQYF. CDR3 DNA sequence: TGTGCCAGAAGCTTGGTAGGGAGTGTGAACGAGCAGTACTTC.

The chain employs TRBV7-6 and TRBJ2-1; 7 bases fit TRBD2. Germline lookup yields CDR1 SGHVS and CDR2 FNYEAQ. The CDR3 runs to 17 residues. The J segment lost 5 bases and the V segment lost 2 bases, leaving 12 bases of the junction unmatched. The CDR3 DNA reads as TGTGCCAGCAGCTTAATTGGTCGGTCGAGCGGGGACAATGAGCAGTTCTTC. Amino acids: CASSLIGRSSGDNEQFF.

This rearrangement joins TRBV19 to TRBJ2-6; the D gene is possibly TRBD2 (5 bases). The V and J ends lost 0 bases and 0 bases respectively, with 6 bases between them. Germline V CDR1 and CDR2: LNHDA, SQIVND (reference sequence). CDR3 length equals 16 residues. The CDR3 reads CASSIDGSSGANVLTF. The CDR3 region has the DNA TGTGCCAGTAGTATAGATGGGAGCTCTGGGGCCAACGTCCTGACTTTC.

The rearrangement uses TRBV28 and TRBJ1-2; D unresolved. V was trimmed by 2 bases and J by 3 bases, leaving 7 bases between them. In germline, CDR1 is MDHEN, CDR2 SYDVKM. CDR3 length: 13 residues. This chain's CDR3 is CASSLRRDYGYTF. The CDR3 DNA reads TGTGCCAGCAGTTTAAGGAGGGACTATGGCTACACCTTC.

This clone was detected once. Here the CDR3 DNA reads TGTGCCAGCTCACTGACCCGGGACCTTAACACTGAAGCTTTCTTT. Its protein product is CASSLTRDLNTEAFF. This sequence joins TRBV18 and TRBJ1-1; D might be TRBD1 (5 bases). Between the trimmed V and J ends, which lost 4 bases and 2 bases, there was a span of 14 bases. Germline V lookup: CDR1 KGHSH, CDR2 LQKENI. This CDR3 spans 15 amino acids.

This chain connects TRBV6-5 to TRBJ1-1; D uncertain. V lost 6 bases to trimming and J lost 0 bases, with 11 bases between them. The CDR3 is 14 residues long. The V gene's germline CDR1 is MNHEY and CDR2 SVGAGI. The DNA of the CDR3 is TGTGCCAGCAGGCGGGAGGTGATGAACACTGAAGCTTTCTTT. Residues: CASRREVMNTEAFF.

This sequence joins TRBV5-1 and TRBJ2-3; D call uncertain. Trimming left V 2 bases short and J 2 bases short, with 9 bases between. CDR1 is SGHRS, CDR2 YFSETQ, per germline. The CDR3 is made up of 14 amino acids. The DNA of the CDR3 is TGCGCCAGCAGCTTCGTCGGCCACACAGATACGCAGTATTTT. Protein sequence: CASSFVGHTDTQYF.

The chain uses TRBV6-4 and TRBJ2-6; D unresolved. Between the trimmed V and J ends, which lost 5 bases and 0 bases, there was a span of 5 bases. Germline assignment: CDR1 MRHNA and CDR2 SNTAGT. CDR3 size: 14 residues. CDR3 protein: CASSSDSGANVLTF. CDR3 in DNA: TGTGCCAGCAGTTCAGACTCTGGGGCCAACGTCCTGACTTTC.

The chain has TRBV11-3 and TRBJ2-2, with D tentatively TRBD1 (6 bases). There are 15 residues in the CDR3. The ends were cut back, 7 bases at V and 1 base at J, with 13 bases in the middle. Germline loops: CDR1 SGHNT, CDR2 YENEEA. The CDR3 DNA follows: TGTGCCAGCACCAGGAGGACAGTGAACACCGGGGAGCTGTTTTTT. This codes for CASTRRTVNTGELFF.